This T cell receptor (beta chain) is from a study of PD-1 blockade in classical Hodgkin lymphoma. On the study more broadly: Patients got intravenous nivolumab 3 mg/kg every 2 weeks. Study findings and constraints: After ASCT, patients who started nivolumab under 1 year later were excluded. It was among complete responders that baseline diversity resembled that of newly diagnosed patients.

Germline lookup yields CDR1 SGDLS and CDR2 YYNGEE. The V segment lost 2 bases and the J segment 1 base; nucleotides outside the gene matches: 9. This CDR3 spans 17 amino acids. A remark on this clone: The antigen remains unidentified.

As for time point: cycle 4 day 1 (C4D1), after less than 7 weeks of nivolumab. Exposure to brentuximab vedotin varied, and each patient had relapsed following autologous stem cell transplantation. After thawing, PBMCs were subjected to magnetic negative selection to isolate CD8+ T cells. Measured with immunoSEQ multiplex PCR; TCRdb has only the in-frame clones, and not every one. The repertoire consists of around 21,000 clones, with around 90% occurring once and the leading ten covering approximately 5.3%. The sequences come from CD8+ T cells from blood, collected before the fourth cycle of nivolumab. This chain joins TRBV9 and TRBJ2-3; 8 bases match TRBD2. The TCR comes from a human donor with classical Hodgkin lymphoma. This CDR3 reads CASSVSGTGGRTDTQYF. CDR3 nucleotide sequence: TGTGCCAGCAGCGTTAGCGGGACGGGGGGACGCACAGATACGCAGTATTTT.